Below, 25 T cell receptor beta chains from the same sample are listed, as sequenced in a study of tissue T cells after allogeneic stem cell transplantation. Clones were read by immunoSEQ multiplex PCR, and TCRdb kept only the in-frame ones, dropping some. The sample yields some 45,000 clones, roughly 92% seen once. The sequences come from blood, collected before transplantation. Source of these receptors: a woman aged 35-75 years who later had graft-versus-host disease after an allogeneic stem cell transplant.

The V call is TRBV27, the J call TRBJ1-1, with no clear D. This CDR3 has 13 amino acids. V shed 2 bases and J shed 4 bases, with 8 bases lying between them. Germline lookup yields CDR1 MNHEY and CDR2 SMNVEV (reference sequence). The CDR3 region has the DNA TGTGCCAGCAGTTTACAGTACCCCACTGAAGCTTTCTTT. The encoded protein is CASSLQYPTEAFF.

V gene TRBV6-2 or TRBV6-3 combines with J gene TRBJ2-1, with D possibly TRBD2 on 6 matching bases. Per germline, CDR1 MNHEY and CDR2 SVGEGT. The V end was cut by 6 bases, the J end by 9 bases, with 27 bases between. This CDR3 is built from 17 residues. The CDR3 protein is CASSLVHVSAGSGEQFF. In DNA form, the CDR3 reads TGTGCCAGCAGCCTCGTACATGTGTCTGCGGGAAGTGGTGAGCAGTTCTTC.

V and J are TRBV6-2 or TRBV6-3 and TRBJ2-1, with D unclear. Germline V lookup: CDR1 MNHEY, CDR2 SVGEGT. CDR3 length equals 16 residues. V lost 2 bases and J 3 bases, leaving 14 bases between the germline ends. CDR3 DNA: TGTGCCAGCAGTTACGGCGCCCACGTGGGCTACAATGAGCAGTTCTTC. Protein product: CASSYGAHVGYNEQFF.

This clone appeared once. The CDR3 bases are TGTGCCTCGTCCCCCGGGGGCCGCTACGAGCAGTACTTC. Translating gives CASSPGGRYEQYF. J is TRBJ2-7 and V is TRBV30; possibly TRBD1 or TRBD2 for D (6 bases each). CDR3 size: 13 residues. Germline CDR1 and CDR2: GTSNPN and SVGIG (reference sequence). Between the trimmed V and J ends, which lost 7 bases and 3 bases, there was a span of 16 bases.

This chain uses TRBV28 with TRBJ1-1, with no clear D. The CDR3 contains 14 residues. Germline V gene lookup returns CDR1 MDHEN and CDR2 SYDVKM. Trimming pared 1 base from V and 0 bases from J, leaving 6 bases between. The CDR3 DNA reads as TGTGCCAGCAGTTTATTTACGATGAACACTGAAGCTTTCTTT. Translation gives CASSLFTMNTEAFF. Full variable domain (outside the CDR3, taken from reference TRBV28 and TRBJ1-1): DVKVTQSSRYLVKRTGEKVFLECVQDMDHENMFWYRQDPGLGLRLIYFSYDVKMKEKGDIPEGYSVSREKKERFSLILESASTNQTSMYLCASSLFTMNTEAFFGQGTRLTVV.

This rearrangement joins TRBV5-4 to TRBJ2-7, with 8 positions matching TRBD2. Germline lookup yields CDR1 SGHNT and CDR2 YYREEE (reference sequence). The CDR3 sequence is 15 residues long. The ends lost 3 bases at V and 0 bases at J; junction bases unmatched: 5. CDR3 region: CASSSTGTSSYEQYF. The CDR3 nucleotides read TGTGCCAGCAGCTCGACCGGGACTAGCTCCTACGAGCAGTACTTC.

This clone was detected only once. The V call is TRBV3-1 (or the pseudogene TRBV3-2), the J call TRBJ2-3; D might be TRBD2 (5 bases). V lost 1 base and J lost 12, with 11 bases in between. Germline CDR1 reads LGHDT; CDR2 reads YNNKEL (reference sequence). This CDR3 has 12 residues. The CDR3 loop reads CASSQGTGTQYF. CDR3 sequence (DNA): TGTGCCAGCAGCCAAGGGACTGGCACCCAGTATTTT.

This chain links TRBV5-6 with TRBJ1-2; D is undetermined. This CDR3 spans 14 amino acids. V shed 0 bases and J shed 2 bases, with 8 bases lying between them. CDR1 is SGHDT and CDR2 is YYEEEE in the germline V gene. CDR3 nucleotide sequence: TGTGCCAGCAGCTTGGTCGGGATAAACTATGGCTACACCTTC. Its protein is CASSLVGINYGYTF.

The CDR3 DNA is TGTGCCAGCAGCCGCCAGGGGGTTGGACAGTTCTTC. Its translation is CASSRQGVGQFF. The chain links TRBV3-1 (or the pseudogene TRBV3-2) to TRBJ2-1, with TRBD1 identical over 7 bases. V trimming: 4 bases; J trimming: 13 bases; junction bases outside the gene matches: 7. The CDR3 length is 12 residues. The germline V gene encodes CDR1 LGHDT and CDR2 YNNKEL (reference sequence).

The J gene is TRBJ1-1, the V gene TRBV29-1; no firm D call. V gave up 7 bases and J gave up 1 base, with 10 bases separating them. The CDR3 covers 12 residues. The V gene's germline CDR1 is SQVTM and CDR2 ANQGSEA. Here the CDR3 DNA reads TGCAGCGCCGAGGACGGGAACACTGAAGCTTTCTTT. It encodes CSAEDGNTEAFF.

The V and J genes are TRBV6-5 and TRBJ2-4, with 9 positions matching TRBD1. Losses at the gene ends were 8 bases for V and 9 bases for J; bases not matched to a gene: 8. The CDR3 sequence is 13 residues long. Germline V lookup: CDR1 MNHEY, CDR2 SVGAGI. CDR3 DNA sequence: TGTGCCAGCGGGGAGGGGACAGGGTCCATTCAGTACTTC. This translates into CASGEGTGSIQYF.

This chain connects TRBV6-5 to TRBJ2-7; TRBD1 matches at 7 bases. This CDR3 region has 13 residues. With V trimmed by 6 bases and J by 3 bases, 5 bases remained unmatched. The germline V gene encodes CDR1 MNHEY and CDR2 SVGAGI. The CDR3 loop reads CASRHGTVYEQYF. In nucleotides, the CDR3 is TGTGCCAGCAGACACGGGACAGTCTACGAGCAGTACTTC.

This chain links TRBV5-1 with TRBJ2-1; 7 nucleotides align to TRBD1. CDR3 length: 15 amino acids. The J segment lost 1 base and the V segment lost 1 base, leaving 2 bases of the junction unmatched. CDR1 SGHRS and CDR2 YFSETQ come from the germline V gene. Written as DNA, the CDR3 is TGCGCCAGCAGCTTGAGGACAGGTTCCTACAATGAGCAGTTCTTC. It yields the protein CASSLRTGSYNEQFF.

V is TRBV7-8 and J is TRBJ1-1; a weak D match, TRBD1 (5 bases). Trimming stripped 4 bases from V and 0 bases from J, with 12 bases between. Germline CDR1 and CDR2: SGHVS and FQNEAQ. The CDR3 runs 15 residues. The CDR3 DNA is TGTGCCAGCAGCTCTCGAGGACACCTGAACACTGAAGCTTTCTTT. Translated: CASSSRGHLNTEAFF.

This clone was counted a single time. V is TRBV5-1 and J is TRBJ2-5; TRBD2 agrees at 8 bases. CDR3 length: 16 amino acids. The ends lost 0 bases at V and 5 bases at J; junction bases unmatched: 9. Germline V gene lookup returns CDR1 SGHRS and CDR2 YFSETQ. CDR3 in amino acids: CASSLGDGRAVETQYF. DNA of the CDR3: TGCGCCAGCAGCTTGGGCGACGGGAGGGCCGTTGAGACCCAGTACTTC.

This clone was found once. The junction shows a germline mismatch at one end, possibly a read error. The CDR3 bases are TGTGCCAGCAGCTTAGAGTTAGGGGCGTCTTCCGACTTC. Translating it yields CASSLELGASSDF. V gene TRBV11-2 combines with J gene TRBJ2-4, with D possibly matching TRBD1 (5 bases). CDR1 SGHAT and CDR2 FQNNGV come from the germline V gene. The length of the CDR3 is 13 residues. Full variable domain (rest looked up from reference TRBV11-2 and TRBJ2-4): EAGVAQSPRYKIIEKRQSVAFWCNPISGHATLYWYQQILGQGPKLLIQFQNNGVVDDSQLPKDRFSAERLKGVDSTLKIQPAKLEDSAVYLCASSLELGASSDFGAGTRLSVL.

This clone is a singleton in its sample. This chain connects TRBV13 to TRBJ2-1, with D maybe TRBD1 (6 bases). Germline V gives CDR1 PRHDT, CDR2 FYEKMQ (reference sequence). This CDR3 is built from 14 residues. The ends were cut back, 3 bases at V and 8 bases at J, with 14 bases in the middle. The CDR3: CASSFRAGEHEQFF. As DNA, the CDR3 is TGTGCCAGCAGCTTTCGGGCAGGGGAACATGAGCAGTTCTTC.

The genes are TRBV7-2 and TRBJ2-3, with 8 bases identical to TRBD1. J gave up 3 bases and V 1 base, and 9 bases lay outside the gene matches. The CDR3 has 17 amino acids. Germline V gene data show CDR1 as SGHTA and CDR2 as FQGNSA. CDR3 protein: CASSLDGTGLRTDTQYF. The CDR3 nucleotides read TGTGCCAGCAGCTTAGACGGGACAGGCCTCCGTACAGATACGCAGTATTTT.

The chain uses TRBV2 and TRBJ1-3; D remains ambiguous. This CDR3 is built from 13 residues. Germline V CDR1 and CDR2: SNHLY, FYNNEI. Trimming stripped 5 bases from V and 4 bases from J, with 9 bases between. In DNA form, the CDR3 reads TGTGCCAGCAGTCGGGCCAAAGGAAACACCATATATTTT. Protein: CASSRAKGNTIYF.

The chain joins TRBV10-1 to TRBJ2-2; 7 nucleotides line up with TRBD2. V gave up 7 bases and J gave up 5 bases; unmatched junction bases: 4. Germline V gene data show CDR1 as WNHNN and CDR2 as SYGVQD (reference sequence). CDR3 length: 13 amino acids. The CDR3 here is CASKEGGTGELFF. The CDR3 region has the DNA TGCGCCAGCAAAGAGGGAGGGACCGGGGAGCTGTTTTTT.

Here the CDR3 reads CASSVDSSRAGGYTF. The DNA for the CDR3 is TGTGCCAGCAGCGTAGACTCCTCCAGGGCTGGTGGCTACACCTTC. V and J are TRBV9 and TRBJ1-2, with D maybe TRBD1 (5 bases). CDR1 SGDLS and CDR2 YYNGEE come from the germline V gene. This CDR3 spans 15 amino acids. V was cut by 0 bases and J by 7 bases, with 16 bases left in between.

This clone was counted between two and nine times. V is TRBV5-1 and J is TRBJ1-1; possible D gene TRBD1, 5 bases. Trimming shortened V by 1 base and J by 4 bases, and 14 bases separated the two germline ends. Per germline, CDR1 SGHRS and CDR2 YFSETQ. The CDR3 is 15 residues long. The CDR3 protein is CASSLQAGWTTEAFF. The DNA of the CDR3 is TGCGCCAGCAGCTTGCAAGCAGGGTGGACCACTGAAGCTTTCTTT. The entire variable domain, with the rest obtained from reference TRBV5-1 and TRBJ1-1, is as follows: KAGVTQTPRYLIKTRGQQVTLSCSPISGHRSVSWYQQTPGQGLQFLFEYFSETQRNKGNFPGRFSGRQFSNSRSEMNVSTLELGDSALYLCASSLQAGWTTEAFFGQGTRLTVV.

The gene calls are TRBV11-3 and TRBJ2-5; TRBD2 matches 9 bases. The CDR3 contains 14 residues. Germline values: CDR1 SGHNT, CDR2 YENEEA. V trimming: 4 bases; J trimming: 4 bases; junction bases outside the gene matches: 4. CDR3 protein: CASSSGLASETQYF. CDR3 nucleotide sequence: TGTGCCAGCAGCTCCGGACTAGCGTCAGAGACCCAGTACTTC.

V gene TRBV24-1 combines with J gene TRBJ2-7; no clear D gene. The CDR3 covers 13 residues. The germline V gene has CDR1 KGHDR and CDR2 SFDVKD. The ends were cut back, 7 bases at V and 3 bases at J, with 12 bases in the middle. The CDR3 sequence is CATSPGLGYEQYF. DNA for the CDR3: TGTGCCACCAGCCCCGGATTGGGCTACGAGCAGTACTTC.

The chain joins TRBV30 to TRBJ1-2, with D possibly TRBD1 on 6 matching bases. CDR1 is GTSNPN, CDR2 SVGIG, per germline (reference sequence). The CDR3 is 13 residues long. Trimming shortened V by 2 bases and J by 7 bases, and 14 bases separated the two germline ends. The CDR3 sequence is CAWSLGGESGYTF. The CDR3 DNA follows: TGTGCCTGGAGTTTAGGGGGGGAAAGTGGCTACACCTTC.